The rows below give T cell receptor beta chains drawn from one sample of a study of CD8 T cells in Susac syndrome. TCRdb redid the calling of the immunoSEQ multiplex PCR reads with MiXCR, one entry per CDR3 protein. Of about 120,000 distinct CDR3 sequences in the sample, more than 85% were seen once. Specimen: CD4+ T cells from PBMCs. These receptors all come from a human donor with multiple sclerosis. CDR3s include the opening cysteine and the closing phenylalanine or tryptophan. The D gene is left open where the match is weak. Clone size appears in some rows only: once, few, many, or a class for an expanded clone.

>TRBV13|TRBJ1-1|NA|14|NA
TGTGCCAGCAGCATGCCGGGACCGCTCACTGAAGCTTTCTTT
CASSMPGPLTEAFF
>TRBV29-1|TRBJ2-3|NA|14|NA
TGCAGCGTTGCGAGGGGGCGGGGGACAGATACGCAGTATTTT
CSVARGRGTDTQYF
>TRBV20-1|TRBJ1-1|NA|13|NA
TGCAGTGCTAGGTCCCGGCCTAACACTGAAGCTTTCTTT
CSARSRPNTEAFF
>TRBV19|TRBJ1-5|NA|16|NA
TGTGCCAGTAGTATTAAAGGCAAGACCTCTTATCAGCCCCAGCATTTT
CASSIKGKTSYQPQHF
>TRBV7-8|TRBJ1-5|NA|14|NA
TGTGCCAGCAGCTCCCTCGGGACAATTTCGCCCCAGCATTTT
CASSSLGTISPQHF
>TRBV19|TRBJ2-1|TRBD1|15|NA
TGTGCCAGTAGCCCTACAGGGGTAGTGTTTAATGAGCAGTTCTTC
CASSPTGVVFNEQFF
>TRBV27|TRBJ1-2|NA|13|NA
TGTGCCAGCAGTTTGAGTGTAGGGTTTGGCTACACCTTC
CASSLSVGFGYTF
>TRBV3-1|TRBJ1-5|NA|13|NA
TGTGCCAGCAGCCGCCTACCCCAACAGCCCCAGCATTTT
CASSRLPQQPQHF
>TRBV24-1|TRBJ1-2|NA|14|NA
TGTGCCACCAGTGACCAGACAAACACCTATGGCTACACCTTC
CATSDQTNTYGYTF
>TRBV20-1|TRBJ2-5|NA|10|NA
TGCAGTGCTAGAGTAGAGACCCAGTACTTC
CSARVETQYF
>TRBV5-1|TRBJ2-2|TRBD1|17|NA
TGCGCCAGCAGCTTGACAGTAGGGGGCAGAAGGAACGGGGAGCTGTTTTTT
CASSLTVGGRRNGELFF
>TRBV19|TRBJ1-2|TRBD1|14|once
TGTGCCAGTAGTTTCCTCCGGGACAGGGAAGGCTACACCTTC
CASSFLRDREGYTF
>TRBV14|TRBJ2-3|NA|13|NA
TGTGCCAGCAGCCCCCCTAACACAGATACGCAGTATTTT
CASSPPNTDTQYF
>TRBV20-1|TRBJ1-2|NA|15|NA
TGCAGTGCTAGAGATGAACGACCGCGGGGCTATGGCTACACCTTC
CSARDERPRGYGYTF
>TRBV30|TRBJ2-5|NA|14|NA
TGTGCCTGGAGGCGGGCCAGCCGCCAAGAGACCCAGTACTTC
CAWRRASRQETQYF
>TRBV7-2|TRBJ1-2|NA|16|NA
TGTGCCAGCAGCTTATCCCTACGGGGGGATTCGGATGGCTACACCTTC
CASSLSLRGDSDGYTF
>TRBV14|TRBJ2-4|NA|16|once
TGTGCCAGCAGCCAGGGTATCAACGCACAAGGGGACATTCAGTACTTC
CASSQGINAQGDIQYF
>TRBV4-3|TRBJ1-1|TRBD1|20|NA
TGCGCCAGCAGCCAAGATCGCGGGTTGGGGGGCACAGGGGGCAGGCCTGAAGCTTTCTTT
CASSQDRGLGGTGGRPEAFF
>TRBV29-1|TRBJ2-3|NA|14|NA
TGCAGCGTTGCTCGGGGGCCTAGCACAGATACGCAGTATTTT
CSVARGPSTDTQYF
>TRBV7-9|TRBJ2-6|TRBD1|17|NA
TGTGCCAGCAGCTTGGGACAGGGAGGCTCTGGGGCCAACGTCCTGACTTTC
CASSLGQGGSGANVLTF
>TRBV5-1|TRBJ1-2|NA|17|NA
TGCGCCAGCAGCCCCCGGCTTGATGATACCACCGTCTATGGCTACACCTTC
CASSPRLDDTTVYGYTF
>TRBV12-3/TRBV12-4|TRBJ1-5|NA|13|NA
TGTGCCAGCAGTCAGACAGAGAATCAGCCCCAGCATTTT
CASSQTENQPQHF
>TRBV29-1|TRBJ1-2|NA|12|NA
TGCAGCGTTGGGAGACCCCGGGATGGCTACACCTTC
CSVGRPRDGYTF
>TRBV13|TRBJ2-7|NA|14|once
TGTGCCAGCAGCCACGGCGGCGGGGCTTACGAGCAGTACTTC
CASSHGGGAYEQYF
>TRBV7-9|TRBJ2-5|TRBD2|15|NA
TGTGCCAGCAGCTCCACGGGCGGGGGGCAAGAGACCCAGTACTTC
CASSSTGGGQETQYF
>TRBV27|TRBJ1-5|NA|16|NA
TGTGCCAGCAGTTCCTCCACAGTTTCTCGCAATCAGCCCCAGCATTTT
CASSSSTVSRNQPQHF
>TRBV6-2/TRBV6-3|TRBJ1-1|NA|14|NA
TGTGCCAGCAGTCCCCCCCCCGGGGGGATTGAAGCTTTCTTT
CASSPPPGGIEAFF
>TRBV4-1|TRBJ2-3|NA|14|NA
TGCGCCAGCAAACGGGTAGGAGGGCCAGATACGCAGTATTTT
CASKRVGGPDTQYF
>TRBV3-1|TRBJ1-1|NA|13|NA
TGTGCCAGCAGAGGGGACGACGGCACTGAAGCTTTCTTT
CASRGDDGTEAFF
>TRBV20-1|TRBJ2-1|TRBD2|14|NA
TGCAGTGCCAGGCGGGGGGGCTTCTACAATGAGCAGTTCTTC
CSARRGGFYNEQFF
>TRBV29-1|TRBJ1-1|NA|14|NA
TGCAGCGTTGCGACAGGCCCTCAGAACACTGAAGCTTTCTTT
CSVATGPQNTEAFF
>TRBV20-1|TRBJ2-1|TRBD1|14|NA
TGCAGTGCACCGACAGGGGACTCCTACAATGAGCAGTTCTTC
CSAPTGDSYNEQFF
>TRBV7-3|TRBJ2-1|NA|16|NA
TGTGCCAGCAGCCCCGGGGCGGGTAGCTCCTACAATGAGCAGTTCTTC
CASSPGAGSSYNEQFF
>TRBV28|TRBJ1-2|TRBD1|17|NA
TGTGCCAGCAGTCCACGGGACAGGGGTGATGGTAACTATGGCTACACCTTC
CASSPRDRGDGNYGYTF
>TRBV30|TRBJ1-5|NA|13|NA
TGTGCCTGGAACTTGGATAGCAATCAGCCCCAGCATTTT
CAWNLDSNQPQHF
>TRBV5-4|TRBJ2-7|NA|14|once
TGTGCCAGCAGCTACCGCGGCTCGGGGGACGAGCAGTACTTC
CASSYRGSGDEQYF
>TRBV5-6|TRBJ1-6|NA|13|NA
TGTGCCAGCAGCTCGACCTGGAATTCACCCCTCCACTTT
CASSSTWNSPLHF
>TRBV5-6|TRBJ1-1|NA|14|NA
TGTGCCAGCAGTCAACCATTCGGGGGCACTGAAGCTTTCTTT
CASSQPFGGTEAFF
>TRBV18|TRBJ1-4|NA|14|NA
TGTGCCAGCTCACCGGGACAATATCGGGAAAAACTGTTTTTT
CASSPGQYREKLFF
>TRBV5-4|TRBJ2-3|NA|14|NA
TGTGCCAGCAGCTTGGCCAGTCCCGTGGATACGCAGTATTTT
CASSLASPVDTQYF
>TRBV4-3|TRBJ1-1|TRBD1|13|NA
TGCGCCAGCAGCCAAGTAGAACAGGGGGAAGCTTTCTTT
CASSQVEQGEAFF
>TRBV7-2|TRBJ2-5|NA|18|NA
TGTGCCAGTCGAAAGTATAGGGGGGGGCCTAGCGGCCAAGAGACCCAGTACTTC
CASRKYRGGPSGQETQYF
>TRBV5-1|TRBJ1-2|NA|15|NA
TGCGCCAGCAGCTTGGGGGTCGCGGATAACTATGGCTACACCTTC
CASSLGVADNYGYTF
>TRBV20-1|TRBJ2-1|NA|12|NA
TGCAGTGCCCAGAGGGCACGGGGTGAGCAGTTCTTC
CSAQRARGEQFF
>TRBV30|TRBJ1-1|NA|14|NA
TGTGCCTGGCGGGACAAACCGCTGAACACTGAAGCTTTCTTT
CAWRDKPLNTEAFF
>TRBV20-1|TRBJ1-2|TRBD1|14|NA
TGCAGTGCTAGGGAGGGGGCAGGGAACTATGGCTACACCTTC
CSAREGAGNYGYTF
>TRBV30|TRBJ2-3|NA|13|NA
TGTGCCTGGAGTGTAAAAGGGACAGATACGCAGTATTTT
CAWSVKGTDTQYF
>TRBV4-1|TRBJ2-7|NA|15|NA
TGCGCCAGCAGCCAAGATATGACAGGAGTATACGAGCAGTACTTC
CASSQDMTGVYEQYF
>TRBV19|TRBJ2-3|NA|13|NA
TGTGCCAGTAGCAGGGGGGACACAGATACGCAGTATTTT
CASSRGDTDTQYF
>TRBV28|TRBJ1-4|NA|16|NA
TGTGCCAGCAGTACCTTACGGGACAAAGATAGTGAAAAACTGTTTTTT
CASSTLRDKDSEKLFF
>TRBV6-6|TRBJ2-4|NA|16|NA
TGTGCCAGCAGTCCACGTTACGACCGAAGACAAAACATTCAGTACTTC
CASSPRYDRRQNIQYF
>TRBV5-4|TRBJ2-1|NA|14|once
TGTGCCAGCGAGCAGACGGGGGACTACAATGAGCAGTTCTTC
CASEQTGDYNEQFF
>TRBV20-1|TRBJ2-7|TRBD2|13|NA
TGCAGTGCTAGACTAGCGGGGGTCTACGAGCAGTACTTC
CSARLAGVYEQYF
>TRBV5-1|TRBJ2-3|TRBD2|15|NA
TGCGCCAGCTTTCCACTAGCGGGGGGGCAGGATACGCAGTATTTT
CASFPLAGGQDTQYF
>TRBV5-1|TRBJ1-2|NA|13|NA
TGCGCCAGCAGCGTCGGACAGACCTATGGCTACACCTTC
CASSVGQTYGYTF